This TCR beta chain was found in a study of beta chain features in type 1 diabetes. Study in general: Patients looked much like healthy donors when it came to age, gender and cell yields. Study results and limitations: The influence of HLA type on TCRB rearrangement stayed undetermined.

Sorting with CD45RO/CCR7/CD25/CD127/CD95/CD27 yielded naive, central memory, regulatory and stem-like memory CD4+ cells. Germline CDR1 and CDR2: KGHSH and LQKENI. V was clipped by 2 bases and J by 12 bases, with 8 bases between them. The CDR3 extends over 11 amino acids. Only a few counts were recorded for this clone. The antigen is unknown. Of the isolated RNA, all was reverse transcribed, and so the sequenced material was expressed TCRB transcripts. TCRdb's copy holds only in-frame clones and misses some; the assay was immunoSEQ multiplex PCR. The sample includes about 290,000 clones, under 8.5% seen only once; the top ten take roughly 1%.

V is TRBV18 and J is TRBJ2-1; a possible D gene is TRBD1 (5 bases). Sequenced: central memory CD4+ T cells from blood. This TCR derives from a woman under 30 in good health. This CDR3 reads CASSPGQGQFF. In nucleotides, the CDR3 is TGTGCCAGCTCACCAGGGCAGGGGCAGTTCTTC.